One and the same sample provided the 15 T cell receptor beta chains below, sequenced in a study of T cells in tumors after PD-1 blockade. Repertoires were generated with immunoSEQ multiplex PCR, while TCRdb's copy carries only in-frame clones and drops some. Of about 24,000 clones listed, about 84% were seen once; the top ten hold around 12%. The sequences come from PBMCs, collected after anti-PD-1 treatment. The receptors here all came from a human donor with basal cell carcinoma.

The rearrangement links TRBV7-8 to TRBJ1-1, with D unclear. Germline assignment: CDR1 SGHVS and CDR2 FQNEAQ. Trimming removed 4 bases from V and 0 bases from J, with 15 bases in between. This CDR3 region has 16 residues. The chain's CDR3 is CASSSEAVAVNTEAFF. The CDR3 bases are TGTGCCAGCAGCTCGGAGGCCGTTGCGGTGAACACTGAAGCTTTCTTT.

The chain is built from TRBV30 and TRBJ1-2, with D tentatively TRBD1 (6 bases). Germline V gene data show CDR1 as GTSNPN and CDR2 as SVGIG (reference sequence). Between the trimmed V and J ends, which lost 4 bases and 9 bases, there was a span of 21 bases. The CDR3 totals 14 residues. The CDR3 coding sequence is TGTGCCTGGATGCGGACAGACCAACTATTGCGCTACACCTTC. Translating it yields CAWMRTDQLLRYTF. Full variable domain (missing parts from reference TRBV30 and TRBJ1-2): SQTIHQWPATLVQPVGSPLSLECTVEGTSNPNLYWYRQAAGRGLQLLFYSVGIGQISSEVPQNLSASRPQDRQFILSSKKLLLSDSGFYLCAWMRTDQLLRYTFGSGTRLTVV.

CDR3: CALNRQSGANVLTF. The CDR3 DNA is TGTGCCTTAAACCGTCAGTCTGGGGCCAACGTCCTGACTTTC. The rearrangement links TRBV30 to TRBJ2-6; D is ambiguous. This CDR3 contains 14 residues. Germline V CDR1 and CDR2: GTSNPN, SVGIG (reference sequence). Deletions cut 7 bases from V and 1 base from J, with 11 bases between.

The CDR3 spells CAWGTLGSSYNEQFF. CDR3 DNA sequence: TGTGCCTGGGGAACCCTAGGGAGCTCCTACAATGAGCAGTTCTTC. The chain carries TRBV30 and TRBJ2-1; D is possibly TRBD2 (5 bases). CDR1 and CDR2 (germline): GTSNPN, SVGIG (reference sequence). This CDR3 has 15 residues. Trimming left V 5 bases short and J 0 bases short, with 14 bases between.

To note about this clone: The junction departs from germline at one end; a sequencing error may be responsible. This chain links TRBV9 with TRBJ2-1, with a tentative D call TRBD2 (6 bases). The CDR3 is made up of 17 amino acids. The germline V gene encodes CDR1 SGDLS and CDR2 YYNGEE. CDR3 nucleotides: TGTGCCAGCAACGTAGAGGCATACCTAACTAGCTACCATGAGCAGTTCTTC. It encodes CASNVEAYLTSYHEQFF.

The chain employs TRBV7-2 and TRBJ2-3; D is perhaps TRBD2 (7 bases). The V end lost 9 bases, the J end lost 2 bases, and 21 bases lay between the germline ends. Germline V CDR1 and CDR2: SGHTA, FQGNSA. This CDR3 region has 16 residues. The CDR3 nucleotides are TGTGCCAGAGGATTGATGCGGGGGCCGTTCACAGATACGCAGTATTTT. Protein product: CARGLMRGPFTDTQYF.

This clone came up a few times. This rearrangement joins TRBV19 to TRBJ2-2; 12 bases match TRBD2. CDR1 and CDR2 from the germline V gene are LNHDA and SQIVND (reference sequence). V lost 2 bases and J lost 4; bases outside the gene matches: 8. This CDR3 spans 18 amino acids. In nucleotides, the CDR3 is TGTGCCAGTAGTATACTAGCGGGGGGGCTCTCCCGCACCGGGGAGCTGTTTTTT. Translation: CASSILAGGLSRTGELFF.

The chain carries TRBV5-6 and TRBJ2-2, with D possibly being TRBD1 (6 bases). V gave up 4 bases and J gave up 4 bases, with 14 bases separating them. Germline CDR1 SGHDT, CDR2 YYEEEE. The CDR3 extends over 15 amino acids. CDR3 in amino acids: CASSLQGRGTGELFF. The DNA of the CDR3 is TGTGCCAGCAGCCTCCAGGGGCGCGGCACCGGGGAGCTGTTTTTT.

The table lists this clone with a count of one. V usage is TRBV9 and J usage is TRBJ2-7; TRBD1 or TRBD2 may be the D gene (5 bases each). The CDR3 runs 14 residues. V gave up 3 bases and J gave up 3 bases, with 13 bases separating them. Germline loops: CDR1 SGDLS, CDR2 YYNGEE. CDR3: CASSASWGSYEQYF. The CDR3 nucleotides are TGTGCCAGCAGCGCTTCGTGGGGGAGCTACGAGCAGTACTTC.

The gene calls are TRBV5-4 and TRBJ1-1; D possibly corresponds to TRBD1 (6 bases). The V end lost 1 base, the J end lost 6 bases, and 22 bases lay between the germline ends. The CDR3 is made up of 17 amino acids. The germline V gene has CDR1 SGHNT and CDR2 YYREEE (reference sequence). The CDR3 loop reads CASSLSLLQGQGAEAFF. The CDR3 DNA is TGTGCCAGCAGCTTGTCCCTTCTGCAGGGGCAGGGCGCTGAAGCTTTCTTT.

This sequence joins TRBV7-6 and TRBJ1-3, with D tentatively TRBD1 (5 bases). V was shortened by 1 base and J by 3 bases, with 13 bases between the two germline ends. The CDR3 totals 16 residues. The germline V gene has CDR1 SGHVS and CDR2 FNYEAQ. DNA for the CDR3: TGTGCCAGCAGCTTAGTCGGGGGTACCGGTGGAAACACCATATATTTT. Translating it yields CASSLVGGTGGNTIYF.

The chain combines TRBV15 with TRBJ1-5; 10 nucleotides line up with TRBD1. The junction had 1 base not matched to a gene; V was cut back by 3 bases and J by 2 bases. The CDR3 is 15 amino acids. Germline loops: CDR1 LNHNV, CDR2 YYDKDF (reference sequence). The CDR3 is CATSRTGGGNQPQHF. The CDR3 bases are TGTGCCACCAGCAGGACAGGGGGCGGCAATCAGCCCCAGCATTTT.

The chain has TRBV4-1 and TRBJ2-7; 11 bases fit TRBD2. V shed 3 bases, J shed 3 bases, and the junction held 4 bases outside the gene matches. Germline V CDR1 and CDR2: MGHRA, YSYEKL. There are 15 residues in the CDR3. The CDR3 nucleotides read TGCGCCAGCAGCCATACTAGCGGGAGATTCTACGAGCAGTACTTC. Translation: CASSHTSGRFYEQYF.

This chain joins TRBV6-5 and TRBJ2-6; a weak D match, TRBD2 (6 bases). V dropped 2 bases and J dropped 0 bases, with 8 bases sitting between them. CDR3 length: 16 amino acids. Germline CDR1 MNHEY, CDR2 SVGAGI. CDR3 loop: CASSYGGFSGANVLTF. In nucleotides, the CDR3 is TGTGCCAGCAGTTACGGGGGGTTCTCTGGGGCCAACGTCCTGACTTTC.

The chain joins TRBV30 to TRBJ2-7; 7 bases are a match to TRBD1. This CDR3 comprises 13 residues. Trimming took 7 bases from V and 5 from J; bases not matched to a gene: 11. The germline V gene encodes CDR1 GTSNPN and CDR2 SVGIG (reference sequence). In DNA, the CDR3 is TGTGCCTCCTCGGGACAGTGGGGTAACGAGCAGTACTTC. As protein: CASSGQWGNEQYF.